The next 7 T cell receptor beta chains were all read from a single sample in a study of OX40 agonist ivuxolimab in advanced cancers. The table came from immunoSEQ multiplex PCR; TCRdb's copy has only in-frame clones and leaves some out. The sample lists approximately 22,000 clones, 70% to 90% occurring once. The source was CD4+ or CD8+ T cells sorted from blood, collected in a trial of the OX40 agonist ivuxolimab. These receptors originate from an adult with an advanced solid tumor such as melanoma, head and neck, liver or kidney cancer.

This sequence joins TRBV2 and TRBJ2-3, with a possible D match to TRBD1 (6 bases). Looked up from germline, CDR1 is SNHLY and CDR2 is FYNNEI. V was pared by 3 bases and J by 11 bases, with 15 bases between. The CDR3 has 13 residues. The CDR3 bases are TGTGCCAGCAGTGACGTCGGGGACACCCTGCAGTATTTT. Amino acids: CASSDVGDTLQYF.

The CDR3 DNA is TGTGCCAGCTCACCACAGGGACCGGCTGGCTACACCTTC. Translated: CASSPQGPAGYTF. This chain joins TRBV18 and TRBJ1-2; D is perhaps TRBD1 (5 bases). V was shortened by 1 base and J by 7 bases, with 10 bases between the two germline ends. Per the germline V gene, CDR1 is KGHSH and CDR2 is LQKENI. The length of the CDR3 is 13 residues.

CDR3 nucleotides: TGCGCCAGCAGCCCCGGGACACAGGGGGCAGAATACGAGCAGTACTTC. It yields the protein CASSPGTQGAEYEQYF. The chain links TRBV5-1 to TRBJ2-7, with 9 bases matching TRBD1. This CDR3 region has 16 residues. After removal of 4 bases from V and 4 bases from J, the junction contained 12 bases not matched to a gene. Germline assignment: CDR1 SGHRS and CDR2 YFSETQ.

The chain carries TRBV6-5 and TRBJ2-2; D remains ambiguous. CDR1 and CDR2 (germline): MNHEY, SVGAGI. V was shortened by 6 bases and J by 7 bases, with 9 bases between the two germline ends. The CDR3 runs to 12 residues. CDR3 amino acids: CASRGSHGELFF. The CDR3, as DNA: TGTGCCAGCAGGGGGTCGCACGGGGAGCTGTTTTTT.

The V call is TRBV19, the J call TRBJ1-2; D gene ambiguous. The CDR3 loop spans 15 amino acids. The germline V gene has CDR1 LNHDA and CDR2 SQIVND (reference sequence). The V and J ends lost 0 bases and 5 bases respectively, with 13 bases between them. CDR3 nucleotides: TGTGCCAGTAGTATAGAAGGGTACCATGAGTATGGCTACACCTTC. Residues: CASSIEGYHEYGYTF.

In nucleotides, the CDR3 is TGTGCCAGCAGGGCGGACGGACAGGGCCATGAGCAGTTCTTC. It is translated as CASRADGQGHEQFF. The chain has TRBV9 and TRBJ2-1, with 8 bases that match TRBD1. CDR3 length: 14 residues. The J segment lost 8 bases and the V segment lost 5 bases, leaving 9 bases of the junction unmatched. Germline loops: CDR1 SGDLS, CDR2 YYNGEE. The whole variable domain, remainder taken from reference TRBV9 and TRBJ2-1, is DSGVTQTPKHLITATGQRVTLRCSPRSGDLSVYWYQQSLDQGLQFLIQYYNGEERAKGNILERFSAQQFPDLHSELNLSSLELGDSALYFCASRADGQGHEQFFGPGTRLTVL.

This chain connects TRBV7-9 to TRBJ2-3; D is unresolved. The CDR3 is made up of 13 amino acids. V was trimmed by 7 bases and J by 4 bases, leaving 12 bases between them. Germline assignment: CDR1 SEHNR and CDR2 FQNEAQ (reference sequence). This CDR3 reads CASTDSGSDTQYF. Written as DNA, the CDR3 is TGTGCCAGCACCGATAGTGGTTCAGATACGCAGTATTTT. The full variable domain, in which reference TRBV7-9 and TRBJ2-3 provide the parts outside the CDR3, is DTGVSQNPRHKITKRGQNVTFRCDPISEHNRLYWYRQTLGQGPEFLTYFQNEAQLEKSRLLSDRFSAERPKGSFSTLEIQRTEQGDSAMYLCASTDSGSDTQYFGPGTRLTVL.